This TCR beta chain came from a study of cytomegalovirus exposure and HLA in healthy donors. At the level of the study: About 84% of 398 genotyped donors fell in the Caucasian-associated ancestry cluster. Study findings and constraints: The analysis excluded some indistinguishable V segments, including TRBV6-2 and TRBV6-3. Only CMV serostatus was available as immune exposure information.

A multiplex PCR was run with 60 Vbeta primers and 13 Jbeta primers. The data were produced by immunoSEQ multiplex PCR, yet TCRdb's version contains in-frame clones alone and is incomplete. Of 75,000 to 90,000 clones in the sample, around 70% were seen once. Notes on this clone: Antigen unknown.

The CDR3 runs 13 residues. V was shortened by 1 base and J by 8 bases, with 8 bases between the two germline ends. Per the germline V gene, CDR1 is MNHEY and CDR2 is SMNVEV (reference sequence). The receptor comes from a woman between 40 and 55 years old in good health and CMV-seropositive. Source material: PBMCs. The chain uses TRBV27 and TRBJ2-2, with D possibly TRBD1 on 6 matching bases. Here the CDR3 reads CASSLWGTGELFF. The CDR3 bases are TGTGCCAGCAGTTTATGGGGGACAGGGGAGCTGTTTTTT.